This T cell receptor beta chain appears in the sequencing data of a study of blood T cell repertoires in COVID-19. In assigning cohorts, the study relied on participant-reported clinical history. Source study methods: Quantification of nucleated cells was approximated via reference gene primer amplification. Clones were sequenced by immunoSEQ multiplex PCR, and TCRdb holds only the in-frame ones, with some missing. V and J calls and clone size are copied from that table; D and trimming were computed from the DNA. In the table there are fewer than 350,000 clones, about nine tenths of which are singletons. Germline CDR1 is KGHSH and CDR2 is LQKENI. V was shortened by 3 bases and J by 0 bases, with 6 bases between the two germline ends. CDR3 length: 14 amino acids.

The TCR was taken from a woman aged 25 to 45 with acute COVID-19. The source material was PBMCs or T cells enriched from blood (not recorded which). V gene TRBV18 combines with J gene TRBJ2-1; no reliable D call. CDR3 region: CASSPSISYNEQFF. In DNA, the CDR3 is TGTGCCAGCTCACCGAGTATCTCCTACAATGAGCAGTTCTTC.